Given below is one T cell receptor (beta chain) in context. In this sample, this clone turned up a few times. The antigen it binds to is not known. One end of the junction fails to match germline, which may point to a read error. The CDR3 has 15 amino acids, counting the end cysteine and phenylalanine. Of the read, only the CDR3 DNA is kept; its 45 bases are in frame from base 1. The CDR1 and CDR2 encoded by the germline V gene (reference sequence) are SEHNR and FQNEAQ. The sample belongs to a study of T cell responses to AZD1222 COVID-19 vaccine (dated by TCRdb to the early 2020s). Broadly, across the study: AZD1222 recipients given second doses at about 4 weeks or at about 12 weeks were pooled, since spike-specific TCR depth and breadth were not found to differ between the two schedules. TCR sequencing covered roughly 230 trial participants: approximately 200 given two doses of AZD1222 and approximately 25 given two doses of MenACWY control vaccine. Trial participants were enrolled by age into 18-55, 56-69 and 70-plus year subgroups, with roughly 160, 29 and 62 TCR-sequenced participants respectively.

The CDR3 regions of human TCRbeta chains were subjected to immunosequencing. The authors processed their data as follows. TCRs in the repertoires were compared against a reference library of SARS-CoV-2-specific TCRs that had been generated with the MIRA antigen-specificity platform. Breadth was defined as the fraction of unique TCRs that were SARS-CoV-2-associated, and depth was defined as the fraction of total T cells that were SARS-CoV-2-associated. Using the MIRA data, each spike-specific TCR was mapped to the spike region that the TCR reacts to and placed in a CD4 or CD8 class. Log10-transformed breadth and depth values were compared by one-way ANOVA with Sidak's multiple comparisons tests. TCRdb obtained this table from immuneACCESS and retained in-frame rearrangements with V and J assigned. These tables miss some clones; where compared with another copy, unresolved V genes account for less than half of the shortfall, and the remainder is unexplained. The V and J calls and the clone size are those of that table, but D and trimming were determined from the DNA. The sample data list 140,000 to 150,000 clones, and more than 90% of these were observed just once. Of the sample, approximately 1.7% is held by the ten largest clones.

The intended sense of this specimen's time point label: baseline before first vaccination. The vaccinee samples were drawn from two UK trials, COV001 and COV002, one of which was a single-blind randomized controlled phase 2/3 trial testing AZD1222 (ChAdOx1 nCoV-19) in healthy adults. Trial participant PBMC samples were collected at day 0 and day 28 after the second dose for TCRbeta chain sequencing. Beyond this particular receptor, the publication reports: Participants were mostly white British and included more females than males, and it was suggested by the authors that clonal diversity may have been underestimated. The 56-69-year group was small, and its depth increase did not reach significance, likely because of low power. After two AZD1222 doses, both the breadth and the depth of spike-specific TCRs were significantly higher than at day 0 and than in MenACWY recipients. CD4 TCRs associated with the vaccine covered the entire spike protein, and the dominant responses were in regions 160-218 and 743-854. Because no samples from the day 14 peak response were available, repertoires could be characterized only after the peak T cell response. Conclusions about previously exposed vaccinees are limited because only a handful of AZD1222 recipients were SARS-CoV-2 seropositive at baseline. Reportedly, almost half of the unique spike-specific TCRs recognized epitopes lying outside the regions that are mutated in the B.1.351 and B.1.1.7 variants.

This receptor chain uses TRBV7-9 and TRBJ2-7; the D segment may tentatively be TRBD1 or TRBD2, each giving 5 matched bases. Sequencing used peripheral blood, obtained on day 0 of AZD1222 vaccination. The TCR originated in an adult in good health. Here the CDR3 is given as CASSDFTGPSFEQYF. The nucleotides read TGTGCCAGCAGCGACTTTACGGGGCCATCCTTCGAGCAGTACTTC.